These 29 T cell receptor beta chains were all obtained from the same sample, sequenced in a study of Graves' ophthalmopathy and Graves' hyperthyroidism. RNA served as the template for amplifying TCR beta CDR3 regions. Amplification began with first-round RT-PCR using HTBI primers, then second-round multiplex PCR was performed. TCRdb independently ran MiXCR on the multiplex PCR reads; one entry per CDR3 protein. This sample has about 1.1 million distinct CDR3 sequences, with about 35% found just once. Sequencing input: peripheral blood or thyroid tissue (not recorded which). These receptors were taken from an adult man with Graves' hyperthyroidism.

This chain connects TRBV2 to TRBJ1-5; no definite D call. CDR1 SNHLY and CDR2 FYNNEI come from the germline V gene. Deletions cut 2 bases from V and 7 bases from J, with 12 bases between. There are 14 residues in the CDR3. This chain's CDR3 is CASSEFRVEQPQHF. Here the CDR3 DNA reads TGTGCCAGCAGTGAATTTAGGGTGGAGCAGCCCCAGCATTTT. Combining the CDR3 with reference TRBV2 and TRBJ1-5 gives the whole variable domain EPEVTQTPSHQVTQMGQEVILRCVPISNHLYFYWYRQILGQKVEFLVSFYNNEISEKSEIFDDQFSVERPDGSNFTLKIRSTKLEDSAMYFCASSEFRVEQPQHFGDGTRLSIL.

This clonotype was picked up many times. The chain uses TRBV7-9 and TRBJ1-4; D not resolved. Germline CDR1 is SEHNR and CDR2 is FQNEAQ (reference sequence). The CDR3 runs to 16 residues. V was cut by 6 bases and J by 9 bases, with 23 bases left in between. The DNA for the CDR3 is TGTGCCAGCAGGCGGGGTGGGCAGGCGCCAAGTAAAAAACTGTTTTTT. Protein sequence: CASRRGGQAPSKKLFF.

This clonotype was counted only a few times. DNA of the CDR3: TGCGCCAGCAGGGGTCCCGGGACAGGGACTGGGGCCAACGTCCTGACTTTC. Translated: CASRGPGTGTGANVLTF. V and J are TRBV10-1 and TRBJ2-6; TRBD1 agrees at 9 bases. This CDR3 is built from 17 residues. Germline loops: CDR1 WNHNN, CDR2 SYGVQD (reference sequence). V shed 6 bases and J 2 bases; nucleotides not matched to a gene: 8.

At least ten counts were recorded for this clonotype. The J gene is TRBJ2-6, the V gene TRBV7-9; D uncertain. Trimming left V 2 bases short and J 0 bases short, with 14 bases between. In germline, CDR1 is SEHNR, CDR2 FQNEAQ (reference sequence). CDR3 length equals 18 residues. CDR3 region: CASSLSGYKPSGANVLTF. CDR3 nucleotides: TGTGCCAGCAGCTTAAGTGGGTATAAACCCTCTGGGGCCAACGTCCTGACTTTC.

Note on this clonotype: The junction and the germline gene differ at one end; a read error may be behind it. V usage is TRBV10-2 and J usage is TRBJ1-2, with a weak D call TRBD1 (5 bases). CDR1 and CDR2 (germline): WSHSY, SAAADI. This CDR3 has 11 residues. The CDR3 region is CAYGAAYGYTF. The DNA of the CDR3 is TGTGCCTACGGGGCGGCTTATGGCTACACCTTC.

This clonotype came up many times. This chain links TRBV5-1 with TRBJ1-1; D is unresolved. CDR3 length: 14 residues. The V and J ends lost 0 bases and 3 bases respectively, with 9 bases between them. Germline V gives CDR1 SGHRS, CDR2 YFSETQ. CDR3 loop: CASSLGGDDTEAFF. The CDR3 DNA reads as TGCGCCAGCAGCTTGGGTGGAGACGACACTGAAGCTTTCTTT.

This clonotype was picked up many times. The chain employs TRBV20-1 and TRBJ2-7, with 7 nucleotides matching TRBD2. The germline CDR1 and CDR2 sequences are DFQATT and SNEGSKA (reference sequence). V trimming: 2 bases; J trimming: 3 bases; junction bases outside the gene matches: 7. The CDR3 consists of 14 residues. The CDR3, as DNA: TGCAGTGCTAGATCGGCTAGCGGTCTCTACGAGCAGTACTTC. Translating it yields CSARSASGLYEQYF.

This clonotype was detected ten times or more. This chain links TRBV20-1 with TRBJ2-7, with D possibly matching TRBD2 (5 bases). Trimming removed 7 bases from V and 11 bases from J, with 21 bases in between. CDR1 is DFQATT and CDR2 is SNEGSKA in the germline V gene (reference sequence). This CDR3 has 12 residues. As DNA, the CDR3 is TGCAGTGTCAGCAGCGAGGGCAGAGATAAGTACTTC. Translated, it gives CSVSSEGRDKYF.

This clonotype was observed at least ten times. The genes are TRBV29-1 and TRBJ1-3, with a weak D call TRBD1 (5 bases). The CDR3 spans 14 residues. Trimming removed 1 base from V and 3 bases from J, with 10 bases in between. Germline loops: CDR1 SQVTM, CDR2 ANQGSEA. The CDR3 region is CSVEGWGVGNTIYF. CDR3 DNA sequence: TGCAGCGTTGAAGGGTGGGGGGTTGGAAACACCATATATTTT.

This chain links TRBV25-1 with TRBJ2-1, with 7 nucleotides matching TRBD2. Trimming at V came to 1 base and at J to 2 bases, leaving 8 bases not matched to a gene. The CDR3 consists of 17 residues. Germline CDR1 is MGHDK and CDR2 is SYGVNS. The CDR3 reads CASSESVPSGPYNEQFF. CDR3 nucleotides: TGTGCCAGCAGTGAATCAGTCCCTAGCGGACCCTACAATGAGCAGTTCTTC.

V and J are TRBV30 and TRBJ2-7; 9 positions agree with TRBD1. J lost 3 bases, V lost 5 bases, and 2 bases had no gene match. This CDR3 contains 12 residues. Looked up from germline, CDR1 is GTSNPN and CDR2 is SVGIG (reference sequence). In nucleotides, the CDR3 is TGTGCCTGGGACAGGGGGATCTACGAGCAGTACTTC. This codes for CAWDRGIYEQYF.

CDR3 residues: CASSLAWAEANYEKLFF. The CDR3 bases are TGTGCCAGCAGTTTAGCTTGGGCAGAAGCTAACTATGAAAAACTGTTTTTT. The chain has TRBV12-3 or TRBV12-4 and TRBJ1-4; D uncertain. Trimming shortened V by 0 bases and J by 6 bases, and 17 bases separated the two germline ends. The CDR3 sequence is 17 residues long.

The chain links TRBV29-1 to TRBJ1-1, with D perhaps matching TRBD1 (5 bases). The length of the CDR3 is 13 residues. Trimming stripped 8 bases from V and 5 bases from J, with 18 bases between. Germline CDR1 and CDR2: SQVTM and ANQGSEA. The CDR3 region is CSPSGALGTEAFF. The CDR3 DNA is TGCAGCCCATCTGGGGCCCTAGGGACTGAAGCTTTCTTT.

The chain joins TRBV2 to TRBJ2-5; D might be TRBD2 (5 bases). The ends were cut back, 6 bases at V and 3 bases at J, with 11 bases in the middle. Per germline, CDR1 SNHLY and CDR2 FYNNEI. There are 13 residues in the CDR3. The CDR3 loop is CASRVRTEETQYF. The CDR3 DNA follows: TGTGCCAGCAGGGTTAGGACTGAAGAGACCCAGTACTTC.

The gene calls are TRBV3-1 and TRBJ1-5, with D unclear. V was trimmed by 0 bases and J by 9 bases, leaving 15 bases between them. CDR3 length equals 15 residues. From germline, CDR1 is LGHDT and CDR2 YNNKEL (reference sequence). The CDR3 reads CASSQEGSARGPQHF. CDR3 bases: TGTGCCAGCAGCCAAGAAGGCAGTGCTCGTGGGCCCCAGCATTTT.

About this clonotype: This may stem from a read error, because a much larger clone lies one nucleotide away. DNA for the CDR3: TGTGCCAGCAGCGCCGGGACAGGGATCGACACCATATATTTT. It yields the protein CASSAGTGIDTIYF. The V call is TRBV9, the J call TRBJ1-3; TRBD1 agrees at 9 bases. This CDR3 is built from 14 residues. CDR1 is SGDLS and CDR2 is YYNGEE in the germline V gene. Trimming cost V 3 bases and J 8 bases; bases outside gene matches: 6.

The CDR3 DNA reads as TGTGCCAGCAGATCGACAGGGGGTTTTGGGGAGCTGTTTTTT. It yields the protein CASRSTGGFGELFF. This chain connects TRBV11-2 to TRBJ2-2; TRBD1 matches 9 bases. Germline assignment: CDR1 SGHAT and CDR2 FQNNGV. There are 14 residues in the CDR3. Germline trimming cut 6 bases from V and 8 bases from J; bases unmatched to any gene: 7.

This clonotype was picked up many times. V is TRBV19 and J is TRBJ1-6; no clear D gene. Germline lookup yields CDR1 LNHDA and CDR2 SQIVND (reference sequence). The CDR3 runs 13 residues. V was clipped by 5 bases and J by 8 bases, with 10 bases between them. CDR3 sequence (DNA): TGTGCCAGTAGTCGGATGGATTATTCACCCCTCCACTTT. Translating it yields CASSRMDYSPLHF.

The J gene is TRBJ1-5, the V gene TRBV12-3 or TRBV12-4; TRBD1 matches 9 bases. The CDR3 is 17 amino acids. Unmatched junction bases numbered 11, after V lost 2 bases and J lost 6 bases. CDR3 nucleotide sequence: TGTGCCAGCAGTTTATCCCCCGCGACAGGGGGTTTTCAGCCCCAGCATTTT. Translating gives CASSLSPATGGFQPQHF.

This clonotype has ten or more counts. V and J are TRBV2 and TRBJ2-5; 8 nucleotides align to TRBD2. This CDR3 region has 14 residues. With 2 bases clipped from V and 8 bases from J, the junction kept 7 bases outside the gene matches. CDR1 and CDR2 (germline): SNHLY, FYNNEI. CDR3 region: CASSELGTRTTQYF. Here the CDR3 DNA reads TGTGCCAGCAGTGAACTAGGGACTAGGACAACCCAGTACTTC.

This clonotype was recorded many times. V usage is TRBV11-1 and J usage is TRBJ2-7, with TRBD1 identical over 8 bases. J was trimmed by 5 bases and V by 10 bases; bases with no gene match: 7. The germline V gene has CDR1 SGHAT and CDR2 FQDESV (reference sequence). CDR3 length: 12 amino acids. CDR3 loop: CATRRGQDEQYF. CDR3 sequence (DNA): TGTGCCACCCGCAGGGGGCAAGACGAGCAGTACTTC.

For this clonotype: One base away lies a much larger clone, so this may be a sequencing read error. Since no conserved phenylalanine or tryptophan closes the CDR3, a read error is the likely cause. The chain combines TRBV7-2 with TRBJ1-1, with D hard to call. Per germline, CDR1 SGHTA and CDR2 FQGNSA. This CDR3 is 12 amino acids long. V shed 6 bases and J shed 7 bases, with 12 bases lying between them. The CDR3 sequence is CASSVLRVEAFL. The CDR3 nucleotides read TGTGCCAGCAGTGTCTTAAGGGTTGAAGCTTTCCTT.

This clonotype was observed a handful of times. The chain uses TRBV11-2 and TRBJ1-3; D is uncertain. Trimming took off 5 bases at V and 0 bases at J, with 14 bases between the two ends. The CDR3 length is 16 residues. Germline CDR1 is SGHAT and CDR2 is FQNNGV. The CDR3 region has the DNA TGTGCCAGCAGCCCAAAACGGAGGAGCTCTGGAAACACCATATATTTT. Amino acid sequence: CASSPKRRSSGNTIYF. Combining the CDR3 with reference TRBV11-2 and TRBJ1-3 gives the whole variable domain EAGVAQSPRYKIIEKRQSVAFWCNPISGHATLYWYQQILGQGPKLLIQFQNNGVVDDSQLPKDRFSAERLKGVDSTLKIQPAKLEDSAVYLCASSPKRRSSGNTIYFGEGSWLTVV.

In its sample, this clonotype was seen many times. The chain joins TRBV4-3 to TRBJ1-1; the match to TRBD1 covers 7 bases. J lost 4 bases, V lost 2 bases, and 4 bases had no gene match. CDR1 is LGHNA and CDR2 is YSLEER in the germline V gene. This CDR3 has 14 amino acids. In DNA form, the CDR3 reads TGCGCCAGCAGCCAAATCAACAGGGGCACTGAAGCTTTCTTT. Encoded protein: CASSQINRGTEAFF.

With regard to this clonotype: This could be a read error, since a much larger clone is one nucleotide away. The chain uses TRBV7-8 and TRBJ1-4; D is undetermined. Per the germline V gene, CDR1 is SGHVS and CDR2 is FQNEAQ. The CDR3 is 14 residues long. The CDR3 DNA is TGTGCCAGCAGCGCCTCGTGGGGTAATGAAAAACTGCTTTTT. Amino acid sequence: CASSASWGNEKLLF.

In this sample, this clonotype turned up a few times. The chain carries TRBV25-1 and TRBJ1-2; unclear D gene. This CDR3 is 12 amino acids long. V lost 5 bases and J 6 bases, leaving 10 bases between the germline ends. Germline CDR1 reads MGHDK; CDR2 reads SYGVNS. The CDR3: CASSHDNHGYTF. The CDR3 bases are TGTGCCAGCAGTCATGACAACCATGGCTACACCTTC.

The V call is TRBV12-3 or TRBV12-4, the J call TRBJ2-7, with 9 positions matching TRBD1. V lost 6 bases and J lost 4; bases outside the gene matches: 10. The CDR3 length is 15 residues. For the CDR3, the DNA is TGTGCCAGCAGCCAGGGACAGGGCCAAGGGTACGAGCAGTACTTC. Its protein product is CASSQGQGQGYEQYF.

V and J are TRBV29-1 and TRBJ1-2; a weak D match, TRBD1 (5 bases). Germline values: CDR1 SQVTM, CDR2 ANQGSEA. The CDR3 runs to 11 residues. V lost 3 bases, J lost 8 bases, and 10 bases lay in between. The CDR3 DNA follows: TGCAGCGTTGAGCTAGGGGTGGGCTACACCTTC. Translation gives CSVELGVGYTF.

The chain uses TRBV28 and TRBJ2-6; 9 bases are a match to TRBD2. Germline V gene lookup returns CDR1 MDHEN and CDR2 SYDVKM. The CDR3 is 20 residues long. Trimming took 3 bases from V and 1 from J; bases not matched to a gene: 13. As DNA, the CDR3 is TGTGCCAGCAGTTTCCCGTCTAGCGGGGCTGTACGTTCTGGGGCCAACGTCCTGACTTTC. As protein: CASSFPSSGAVRSGANVLTF.